This T cell receptor (beta chain) was obtained from a study of response to subunit inactivated influenza vaccine. This clonotype was observed many times. The antigen remains undetermined. General study findings and limits: Authors proposed each seasonal influenza vaccination draws in few new T cells.

TCRdb redid the calling of the RT-PCR reads with MiXCR, one entry per CDR3 protein. The sample contains under 200,000 distinct CDR3 sequences, around 9.9% of which appear only once. The TCR was taken from a man in his fifties who received an inactivated influenza vaccine. Material: non-naive T cells sorted from PBMCs, obtained 40 to 50 days after vaccination.

The CDR3 DNA reads TGCAGCGTGAAGGGGACTAGCGGGGGGAACACCGGGGAGCTGTTTTTT. As protein: CSVKGTSGGNTGELFF. The rearrangement joins TRBV29-1 to TRBJ2-2; 14 bases line up with TRBD2. The length of the CDR3 is 16 residues. In germline, CDR1 is SQVTM, CDR2 ANQGSEA. Germline trimming cut 6 bases from V and 1 base from J; bases unmatched to any gene: 4.